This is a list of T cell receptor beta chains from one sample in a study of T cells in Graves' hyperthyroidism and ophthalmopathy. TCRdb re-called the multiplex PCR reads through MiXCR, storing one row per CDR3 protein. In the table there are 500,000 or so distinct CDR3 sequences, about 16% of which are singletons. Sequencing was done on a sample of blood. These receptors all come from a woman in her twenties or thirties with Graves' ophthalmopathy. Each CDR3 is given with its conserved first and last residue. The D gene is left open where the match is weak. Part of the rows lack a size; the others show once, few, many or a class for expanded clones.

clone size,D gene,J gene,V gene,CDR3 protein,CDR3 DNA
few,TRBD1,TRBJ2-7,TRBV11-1,CASRHQGDEQYF,TGTGCCAGCAGACACCAGGGGGACGAGCAGTACTTC
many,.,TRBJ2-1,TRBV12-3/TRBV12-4,CASSLGGPDNEQFF,TGTGCCAGCAGTTTAGGAGGCCCAGACAATGAGCAGTTCTTC
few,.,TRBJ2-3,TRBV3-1,CASSQSPGVPDTQYF,TGTGCCAGCAGCCAATCTCCGGGAGTACCAGATACGCAGTATTTT
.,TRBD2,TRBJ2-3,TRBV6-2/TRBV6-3,CASSYSWLADRVYTQYF,TGTGCCAGCAGTTACTCGTGGCTAGCGGACCGGGTATATACGCAGTATTTT
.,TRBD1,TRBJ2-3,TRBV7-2,CASSPRTGEQEWDTQYF,TGTGCCAGCAGCCCACGGACAGGGGAGCAGGAATGGGATACGCAGTATTTT
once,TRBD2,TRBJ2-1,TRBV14,CASSQIALAAYNEQFF,TGTGCCAGCAGCCAAATAGCACTAGCGGCGTACAATGAGCAGTTCTTC
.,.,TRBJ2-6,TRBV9,CASSVEVSGAPANVLTF,TGTGCCAGCAGCGTAGAAGTAAGCGGAGCCCCCGCCAACGTCCTGACTTTC
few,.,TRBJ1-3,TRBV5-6,CASSFISGSSGNTIYF,TGTGCCAGCAGCTTTATCTCAGGGAGCTCTGGAAACACCATATATTTT
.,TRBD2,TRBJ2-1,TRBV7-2,CASSLIDLLAGGPVEQFF,TGTGCCAGCAGCTTGATCGATCTGCTAGCGGGAGGGCCGGTTGAGCAGTTCTTC
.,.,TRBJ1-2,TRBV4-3,CASSQDGGPNYGYTF,TGCGCCAGCAGCCAAGATGGGGGACCTAACTATGGCTACACCTTC
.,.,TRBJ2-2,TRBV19,CASKMGVTGELFF,TGTGCCAGTAAGATGGGAGTCACCGGGGAGCTGTTTTTT
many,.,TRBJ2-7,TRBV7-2,CASSLVTDEQYF,TGTGCCAGCAGCTTAGTGACTGACGAGCAGTACTTC